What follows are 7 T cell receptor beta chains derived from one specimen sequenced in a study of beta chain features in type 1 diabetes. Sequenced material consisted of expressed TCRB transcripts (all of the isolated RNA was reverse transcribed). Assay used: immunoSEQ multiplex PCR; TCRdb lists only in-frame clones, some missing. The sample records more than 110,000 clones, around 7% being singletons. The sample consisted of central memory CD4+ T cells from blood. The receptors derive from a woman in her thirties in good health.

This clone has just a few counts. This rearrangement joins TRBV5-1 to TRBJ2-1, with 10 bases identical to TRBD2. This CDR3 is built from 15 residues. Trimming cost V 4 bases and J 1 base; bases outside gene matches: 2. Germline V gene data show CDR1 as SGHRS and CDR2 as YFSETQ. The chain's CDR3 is CASSTGLASYNEQFF. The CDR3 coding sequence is TGCGCCAGCAGCACGGGACTAGCGTCCTACAATGAGCAGTTCTTC.

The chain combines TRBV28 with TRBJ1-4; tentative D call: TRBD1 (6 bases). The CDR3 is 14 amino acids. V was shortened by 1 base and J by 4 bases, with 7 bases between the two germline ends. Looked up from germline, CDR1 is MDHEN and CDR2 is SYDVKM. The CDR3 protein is CASSLSGVNEKLFF. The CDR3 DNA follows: TGTGCCAGCAGTTTATCAGGGGTTAATGAAAAACTGTTTTTT.

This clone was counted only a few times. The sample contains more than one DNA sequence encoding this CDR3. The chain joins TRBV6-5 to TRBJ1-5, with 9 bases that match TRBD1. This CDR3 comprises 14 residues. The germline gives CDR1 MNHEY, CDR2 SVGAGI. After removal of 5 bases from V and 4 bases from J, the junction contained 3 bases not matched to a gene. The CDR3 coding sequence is TGTGCCAGCAGTCCCGGGACAGGGAATCAGCCCCAGCATTTT. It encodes CASSPGTGNQPQHF.

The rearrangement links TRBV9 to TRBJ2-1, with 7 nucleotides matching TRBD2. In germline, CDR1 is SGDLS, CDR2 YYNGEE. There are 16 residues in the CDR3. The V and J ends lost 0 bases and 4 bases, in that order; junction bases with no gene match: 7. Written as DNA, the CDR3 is TGTGCCAGCAGCGTAGAGGCGGGAGCTACTTACAATGAGCAGTTCTTC. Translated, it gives CASSVEAGATYNEQFF.

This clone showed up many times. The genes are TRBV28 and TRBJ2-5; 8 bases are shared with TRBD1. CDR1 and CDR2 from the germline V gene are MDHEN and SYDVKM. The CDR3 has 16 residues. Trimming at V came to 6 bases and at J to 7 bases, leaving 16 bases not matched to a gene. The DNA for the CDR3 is TGTGCCAGCAGACCTTCTACCGGACAGGGACCACGGACCCAGTACTTC. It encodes CASRPSTGQGPRTQYF.

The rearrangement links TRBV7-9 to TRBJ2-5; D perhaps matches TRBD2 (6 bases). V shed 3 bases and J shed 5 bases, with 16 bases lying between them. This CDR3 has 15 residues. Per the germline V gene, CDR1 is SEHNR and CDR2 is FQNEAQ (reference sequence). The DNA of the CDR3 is TGTGCCAGCAGCTTTAGTCGACTAGGGTGGGAGACCCAGTACTTC. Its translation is CASSFSRLGWETQYF. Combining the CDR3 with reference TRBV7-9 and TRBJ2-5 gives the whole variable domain DTGVSQNPRHKITKRGQNVTFRCDPISEHNRLYWYRQTLGQGPEFLTYFQNEAQLEKSRLLSDRFSAERPKGSFSTLEIQRTEQGDSAMYLCASSFSRLGWETQYFGPGTRLLVL.

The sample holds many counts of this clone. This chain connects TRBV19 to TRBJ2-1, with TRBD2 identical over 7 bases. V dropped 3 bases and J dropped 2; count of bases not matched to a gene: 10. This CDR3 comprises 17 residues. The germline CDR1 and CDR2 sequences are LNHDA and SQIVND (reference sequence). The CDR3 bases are TGTGCCAGTAGTATCCGCTCTAGCGGACTTACCTACAATGAGCAGTTCTTC. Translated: CASSIRSSGLTYNEQFF.